This T cell receptor beta chain was documented in a study of T cell changes during pregnancy in multiple sclerosis (dated by TCRdb to about 2019). About the investigation overall: The study looked at changes in the T cell repertoire across pregnancy in women with multiple sclerosis.

The germline V gene supplies CDR1 SGHRS and CDR2 YFSETQ. At the junction V is shortened by 0 bases and J by 10 bases, with 14 bases in between. Including cysteine and phenylalanine, the CDR3 has 14 amino acids. Only CDR3 DNA is held: 42 bases, read in frame from base 1. The protocol used for the library was the immunoSEQ multiplex PCR assay. TCRdb provides this immuneACCESS table in a form limited to in-frame rearrangements. Some clones are lacking; in checked studies, under half of them reflect an unresolved V gene, and why the rest are absent is not known. In this sample the table shows some 46,000 clones, nearly 95% of which occur a single time. In total, the top ten clones hold roughly 2.3% of the sample. In regard to this clone: This receptor's antigen is unknown. The input lacks base qualities; no much larger clone sits a single base away.

Sample: peripheral blood, taken in the third trimester of pregnancy. The sequence was collected from a female donor with multiple sclerosis, enrolled in a pregnancy study. The sequence is built from TRBV5-1 and TRBJ2-1; matching of 6 bases hints at TRBD2 as the D gene. The DNA sequence is given as TGCGCCAGCAGCTTGGGAGGGAGGCCGGTGGAGCAGTTCTTC. Translated, this is CASSLGGRPVEQFF.